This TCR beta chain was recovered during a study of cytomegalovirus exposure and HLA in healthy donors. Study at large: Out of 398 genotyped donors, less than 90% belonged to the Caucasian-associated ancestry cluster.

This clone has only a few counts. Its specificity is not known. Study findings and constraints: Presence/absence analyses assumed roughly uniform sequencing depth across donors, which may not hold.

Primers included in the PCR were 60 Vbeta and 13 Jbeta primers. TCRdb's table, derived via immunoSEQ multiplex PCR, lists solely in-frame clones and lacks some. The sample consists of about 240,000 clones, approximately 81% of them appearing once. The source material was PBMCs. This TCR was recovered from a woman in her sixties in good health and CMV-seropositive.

CDR3 in amino acids: CASSRGTSGRADAYNEQFF. CDR3 nucleotides: TGCGCCAGCAGCCGGGGGACTAGCGGGAGGGCCGACGCCTACAATGAGCAGTTCTTC. V gene TRBV4-1 combines with J gene TRBJ2-1; 16 bases are shared with TRBD2. Trimming removed 4 bases from V and 2 bases from J; junction bases left unmatched: 8. CDR1 and CDR2 (germline): MGHRA, YSYEKL. There are 19 residues in the CDR3.